The present entry profiles one T cell receptor beta chain with its context. The antigen is not known. Indicated time point: week 23, last vaccination. It was 300 ug of mutant IDH1 20-mer peptide that made up each vaccine dose, given with topical imiquimod. The data were obtained in a study of a mutant IDH1 vaccine in newly diagnosed glioma. The CDR3 sequence is 16 residues long. J lost 5 bases, V lost 0 bases, and 5 bases had no gene match. Germline-derived CDR1 and CDR2 are SGDLS and YYNGEE. TCRdb's copy holds only in-frame clones and misses some; the assay was immunoSEQ multiplex PCR. The sample lists 20,000 to 25,000 clones; approximately 82% were seen once.

This material consisted of PBMCs, taken from a glioma patient whose treatment included an IDH1 peptide vaccine. The chain combines TRBV9 with TRBJ2-3, with TRBD2 identical over 11 bases. The origin of this receptor is a man in his thirties or forties with glioma. The CDR3 DNA follows: TGTGCCAGCAGCGTAGCCCCCGGGACTAGCGGAGATACGCAGTATTTT. This translates into CASSVAPGTSGDTQYF.